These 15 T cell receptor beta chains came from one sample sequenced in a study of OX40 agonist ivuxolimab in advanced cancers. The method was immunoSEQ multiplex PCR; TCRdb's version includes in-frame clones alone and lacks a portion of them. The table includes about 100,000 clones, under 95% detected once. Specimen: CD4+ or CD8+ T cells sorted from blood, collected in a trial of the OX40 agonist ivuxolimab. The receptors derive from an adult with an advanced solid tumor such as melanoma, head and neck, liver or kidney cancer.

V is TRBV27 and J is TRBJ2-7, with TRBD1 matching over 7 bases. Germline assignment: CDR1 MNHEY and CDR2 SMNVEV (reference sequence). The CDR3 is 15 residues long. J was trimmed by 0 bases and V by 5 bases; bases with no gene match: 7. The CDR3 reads CASSPDRSLSYEQYF. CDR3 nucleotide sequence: TGTGCCAGCAGTCCGGACAGGAGTCTCTCCTACGAGCAGTACTTC.

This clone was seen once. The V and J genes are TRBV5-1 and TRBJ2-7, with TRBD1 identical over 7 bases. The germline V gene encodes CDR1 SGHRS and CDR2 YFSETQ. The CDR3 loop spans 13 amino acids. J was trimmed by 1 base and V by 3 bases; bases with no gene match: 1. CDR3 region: CASSWGQSYEQYF. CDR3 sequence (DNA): TGCGCCAGCAGCTGGGGACAGTCCTACGAGCAGTACTTC.

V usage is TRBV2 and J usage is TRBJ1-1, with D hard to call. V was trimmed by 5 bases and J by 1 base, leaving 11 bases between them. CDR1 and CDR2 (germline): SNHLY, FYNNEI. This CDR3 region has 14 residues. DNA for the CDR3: TGTGCCAGCAGTTACCCCGGGCCGAACACTGAAGCTTTCTTT. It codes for CASSYPGPNTEAFF. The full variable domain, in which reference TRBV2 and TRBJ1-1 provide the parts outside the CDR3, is EPEVTQTPSHQVTQMGQEVILRCVPISNHLYFYWYRQILGQKVEFLVSFYNNEISEKSEIFDDQFSVERPDGSNFTLKIRSTKLEDSAMYFCASSYPGPNTEAFFGQGTRLTVV.

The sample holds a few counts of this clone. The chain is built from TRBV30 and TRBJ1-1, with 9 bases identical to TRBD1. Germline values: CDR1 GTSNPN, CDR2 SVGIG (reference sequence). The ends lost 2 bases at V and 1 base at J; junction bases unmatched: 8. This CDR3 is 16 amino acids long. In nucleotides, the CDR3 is TGTGCCTGGAGTCCGCCGAGGACAGGGGAGAACACTGAAGCTTTCTTT. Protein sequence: CAWSPPRTGENTEAFF.

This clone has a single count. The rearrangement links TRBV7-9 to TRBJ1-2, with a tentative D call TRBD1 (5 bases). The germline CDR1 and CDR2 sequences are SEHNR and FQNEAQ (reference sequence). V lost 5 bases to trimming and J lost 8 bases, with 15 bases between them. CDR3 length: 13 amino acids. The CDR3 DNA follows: TGTGCCAGCAGCGCTACAGACAGCGACGGCTACACCTTC. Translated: CASSATDSDGYTF.

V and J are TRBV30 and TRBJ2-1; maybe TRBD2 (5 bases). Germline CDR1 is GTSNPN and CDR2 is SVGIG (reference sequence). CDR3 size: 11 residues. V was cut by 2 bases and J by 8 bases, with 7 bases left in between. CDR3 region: CAWSSGYEQFF. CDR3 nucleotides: TGTGCCTGGAGTAGCGGCTATGAGCAGTTCTTC.

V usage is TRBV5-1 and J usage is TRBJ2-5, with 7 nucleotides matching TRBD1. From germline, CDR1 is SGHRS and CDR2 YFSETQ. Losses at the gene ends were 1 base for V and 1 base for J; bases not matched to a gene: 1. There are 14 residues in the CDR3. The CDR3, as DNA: TGCGCCAGCAGCTTGCCAGGGGGCCAAGAGACCCAGTACTTC. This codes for CASSLPGGQETQYF.

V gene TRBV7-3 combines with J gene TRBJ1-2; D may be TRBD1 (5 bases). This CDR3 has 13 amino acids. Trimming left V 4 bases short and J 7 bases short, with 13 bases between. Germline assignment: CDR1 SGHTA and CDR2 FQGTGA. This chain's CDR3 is CASSSNDGGGYTF. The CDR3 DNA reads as TGTGCCAGCAGCTCCAATGACGGGGGTGGCTACACCTTC.

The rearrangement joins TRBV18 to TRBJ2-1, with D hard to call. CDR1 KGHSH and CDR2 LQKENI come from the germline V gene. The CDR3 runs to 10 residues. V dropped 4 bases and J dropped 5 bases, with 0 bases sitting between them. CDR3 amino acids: CASSHNEQFF. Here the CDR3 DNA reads TGTGCCAGCTCACACAATGAGCAGTTCTTC.

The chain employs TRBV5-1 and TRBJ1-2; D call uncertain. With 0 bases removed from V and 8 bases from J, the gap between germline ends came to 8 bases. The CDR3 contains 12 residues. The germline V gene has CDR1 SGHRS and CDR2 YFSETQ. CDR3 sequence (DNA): TGCGCCAGCAGCTTGGGCAGTAGGGGCTACACCTTC. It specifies CASSLGSRGYTF.

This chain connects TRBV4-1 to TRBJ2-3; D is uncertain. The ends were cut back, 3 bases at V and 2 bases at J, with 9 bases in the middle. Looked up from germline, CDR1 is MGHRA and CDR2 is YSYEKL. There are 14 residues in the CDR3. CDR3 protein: CASSQYTDTDTQYF. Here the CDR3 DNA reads TGCGCCAGCAGCCAGTATACTGACACAGATACGCAGTATTTT.

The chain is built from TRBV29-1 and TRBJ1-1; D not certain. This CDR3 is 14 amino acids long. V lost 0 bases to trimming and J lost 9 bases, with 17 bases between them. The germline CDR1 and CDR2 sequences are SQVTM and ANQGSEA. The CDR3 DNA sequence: TGCAGCGTTGAAGATCTAAATAAAAGGATGAAAGCTTTCTTT. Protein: CSVEDLNKRMKAFF.

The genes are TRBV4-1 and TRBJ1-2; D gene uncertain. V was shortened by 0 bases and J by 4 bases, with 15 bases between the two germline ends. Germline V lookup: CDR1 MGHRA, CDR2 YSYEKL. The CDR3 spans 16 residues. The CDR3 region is CASSQDTVRGTYGYTF. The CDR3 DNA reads TGCGCCAGCAGCCAAGATACTGTACGGGGAACCTATGGCTACACCTTC.

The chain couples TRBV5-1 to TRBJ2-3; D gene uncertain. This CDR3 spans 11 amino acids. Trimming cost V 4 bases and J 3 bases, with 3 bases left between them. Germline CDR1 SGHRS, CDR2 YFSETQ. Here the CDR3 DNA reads TGCGCCAGCAGCAGTACAGATACGCAGTATTTT. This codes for CASSSTDTQYF.

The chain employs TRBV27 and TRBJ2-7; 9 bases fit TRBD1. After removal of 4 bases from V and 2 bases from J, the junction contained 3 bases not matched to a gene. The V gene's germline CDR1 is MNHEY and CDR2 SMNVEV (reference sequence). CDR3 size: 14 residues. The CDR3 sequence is CASSSRTGAYEQYF. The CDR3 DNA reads TGTGCCAGCAGTTCCAGGACAGGGGCCTACGAGCAGTACTTC.